This T cell receptor beta chain was documented in a study of blood T cell repertoires in COVID-19. Study in general: The origin of the acute and convalescent COVID-19 samples was the United States, Italy and Spain. T cells, B-cell-depleted T cells, or PBMCs supplied cDNA or gDNA.

Original methodology: Estimates of nucleated cell counts were drawn from the amplification of reference gene primers. This table comes from immunoSEQ multiplex PCR, and its TCRdb copy is limited to in-frame clones, with some not included. For V, J and clone size, that table is used; D and trimming come from the DNA. The sample yields about 200,000 clones, roughly 82% seen once. The CDR3 sequence is 15 residues long. Germline values: CDR1 SGHKS, CDR2 YYEKEE (reference sequence). V dropped 0 bases and J dropped 3 bases, with 7 bases sitting between them. The sequencing input was peripheral blood. The chain is built from TRBV5-5 and TRBJ1-6, with D unclear. This TCR came from a human donor in a cohort sampled during active COVID-19. The CDR3 reads CASSLGSVYNSPLHF. DNA for the CDR3: TGTGCCAGCAGCTTGGGCAGCGTCTATAATTCACCCCTCCACTTT.